The 16 T cell receptor beta chains below were found in one sample sequenced in a study of blood T cell repertoires in COVID-19 (dated by TCRdb to about 2020). Receptor amplification or capture employed the immunoSEQ multiplex PCR assay. Sourced from immuneACCESS, this table was stored by TCRdb with only in-frame sequences that have V and J called. A share of the clones is absent; for the studies checked, an unresolved V gene accounts for under half, and the remainder has no known explanation. Within this sample are hundreds of thousands of clones, with roughly 86% of them counted one time only. The ten top clones hold around 0.8% of the sample. Sequences were obtained from peripheral blood. Receptors were obtained from a woman aged 25 to 39 with acute or convalescent COVID-19.

This chain joins TRBV28 and TRBJ2-1; perhaps TRBD1 as D (8 bases). V lost 3 bases and J 6 bases, leaving 12 bases between the germline ends. This CDR3 is built from 14 residues. CDR1 and CDR2 from the germline V gene are MDHEN and SYDVKM. The CDR3 spells CASSFTGGANEQFF. The CDR3 nucleotides are TGTGCCAGCAGTTTTACAGGGGGGGCCAATGAGCAGTTCTTC. The entire variable domain, with the rest obtained from reference TRBV28 and TRBJ2-1, is as follows: DVKVTQSSRYLVKRTGEKVFLECVQDMDHENMFWYRQDPGLGLRLIYFSYDVKMKEKGDIPEGYSVSREKKERFSLILESASTNQTSMYLCASSFTGGANEQFFGPGTRLTVL.

This CDR3 is CASSLTRVANTEAFF. The CDR3 region has the DNA TGTGCCAGCAGCTTAACCAGGGTAGCGAACACTGAAGCTTTCTTT. V and J are TRBV7-2 and TRBJ1-1; the D gene is possibly TRBD1 (5 bases). V lost 2 bases, J lost 1 base, and 11 bases lay in between. Looked up from germline, CDR1 is SGHTA and CDR2 is FQGNSA. This CDR3 is built from 15 residues.

The chain carries TRBV25-1 and TRBJ2-2; D is uncertain. The CDR3 spans 14 residues. The V gene lost 5 bases and the J gene lost 4 bases, with 11 bases spanning the gap. In germline, CDR1 is MGHDK, CDR2 SYGVNS. The CDR3 loop reads CASSNSQGTGELFF. The CDR3 DNA reads as TGTGCCAGCAGTAACAGTCAAGGCACCGGGGAGCTGTTTTTT.

This chain connects TRBV6-5 to TRBJ2-7, with 8 positions matching TRBD2. Trimming removed 6 bases from V and 3 bases from J; junction bases left unmatched: 10. Germline CDR1 reads MNHEY; CDR2 reads SVGAGI. This CDR3 has 15 amino acids. The CDR3, as DNA: TGTGCCAGCAGCCTCCAGCCGGGACTAGTCTACGAGCAGTACTTC. Protein: CASSLQPGLVYEQYF.

The chain is built from TRBV10-1 and TRBJ2-7; the match to TRBD1 covers 7 bases. The trim removed 6 bases at V and 1 base at J, leaving 3 bases unmatched. CDR1 and CDR2 from the germline V gene are WNHNN and SYGVQD (reference sequence). The CDR3 is made up of 13 amino acids. The CDR3 spells CASSRDRSYEQYF. As DNA, the CDR3 is TGCGCCAGCAGCAGGGACAGATCCTACGAGCAGTACTTC.

The chain uses TRBV12-3 or TRBV12-4 and TRBJ2-7, with D unclear. The CDR3 runs to 12 residues. The V gene lost 2 bases and the J gene lost 4 bases, with 6 bases spanning the gap. In DNA form, the CDR3 reads TGTGCCAGCAGTTTACAGATATACGAGCAGTACTTC. Amino acid sequence: CASSLQIYEQYF.

This chain joins TRBV12-5 and TRBJ1-1; D not resolved. Trimming left V 1 base short and J 4 bases short, with 7 bases between. Germline V gives CDR1 LGHNT, CDR2 FRNRAP. The CDR3 has 13 amino acids. This CDR3 reads CASGLGLGTEAFF. The CDR3 DNA reads TGTGCTAGTGGTTTGGGACTAGGCACTGAAGCTTTCTTT.

This clone showed up just a few times. The chain has TRBV19 and TRBJ2-2; 11 positions match TRBD2. Germline CDR1 and CDR2: LNHDA and SQIVND (reference sequence). V trimming: 8 bases; J trimming: 7 bases; junction bases outside the gene matches: 9. This CDR3 comprises 15 residues. The CDR3 coding sequence is TGTGCCAGTTGTTTGGGACTAGCGGTTATCGGGGAGCTGTTTTTT. Residues: CASCLGLAVIGELFF.

CDR3 DNA sequence: TGTGCCAGTAGTACAGCGGGCACTAGCTACGAGCAGTACTTC. Translated, it gives CASSTAGTSYEQYF. The V and J genes are TRBV19 and TRBJ2-7; maybe TRBD2 (6 bases). Per germline, CDR1 LNHDA and CDR2 SQIVND (reference sequence). The CDR3 has 14 amino acids. V lost 4 bases, J lost 3 bases, and 13 bases lay in between. The whole variable domain, remainder taken from reference TRBV19 and TRBJ2-7, is DGGITQSPKYLFRKEGQNVTLSCEQNLNHDAMYWYRQDPGQGLRLIYYSQIVNDFQKGDIAEGYSVSREKKESFPLTVTSAQKNPTAFYLCASSTAGTSYEQYFGPGTRLTVT.

The genes are TRBV12-3 or TRBV12-4 and TRBJ1-4, with D hard to call. The V and J ends lost 5 bases and 6 bases respectively, with 10 bases between them. The CDR3 is 13 residues long. CDR3 residues: CASSLLWDEKLFF. For the CDR3, the DNA is TGTGCCAGCAGTCTACTATGGGATGAAAAACTGTTTTTT.

The chain uses TRBV6-5 and TRBJ1-1; 7 bases map to TRBD1. This CDR3 is 12 amino acids long. V lost 6 bases to trimming and J lost 4 bases; unmatched junction nucleotides: 2. Germline CDR1 MNHEY, CDR2 SVGAGI. The CDR3 here is CASRQGLTEAFF. CDR3 bases: TGTGCCAGCAGACAGGGGCTCACTGAAGCTTTCTTT.

The rearrangement uses TRBV9 and TRBJ2-7; a weak D match, TRBD1 (6 bases). Germline V gene sequence: CDR1 SGDLS, CDR2 YYNGEE. The CDR3 length is 14 residues. Trimming removed 4 bases at V and 3 bases at J, with 14 bases between. The CDR3 protein is CASSPGTTGYEQYF. The CDR3 region has the DNA TGTGCCAGCAGCCCCGGGACGACAGGCTACGAGCAGTACTTC. Full variable domain (remainder filled in from reference TRBV9 and TRBJ2-7): DSGVTQTPKHLITATGQRVTLRCSPRSGDLSVYWYQQSLDQGLQFLIQYYNGEERAKGNILERFSAQQFPDLHSELNLSSLELGDSALYFCASSPGTTGYEQYFGPGTRLTVT.

In nucleotides, the CDR3 is TGCGCCAGCAGCTTGGGCCTAGCGAATACCTACAATGAGCAGTTCTTC. As protein: CASSLGLANTYNEQFF. The chain uses TRBV5-1 and TRBJ2-1; TRBD2 is a possible D gene (6 bases). The V end was cut by 0 bases, the J end by 2 bases, with 12 bases between. Germline V gene sequence: CDR1 SGHRS, CDR2 YFSETQ. There are 16 residues in the CDR3.

The chain recombines TRBV6-2 or TRBV6-3 with TRBJ1-5, with 9 nucleotides matching TRBD1. CDR1 and CDR2 from the germline V gene are MNHEY and SVGEGT. V shed 0 bases, J shed 6 bases, and the junction held 6 bases outside the gene matches. This CDR3 is 16 amino acids long. CDR3 protein: CASSYSGQGNFQPQHF. The CDR3 nucleotides read TGTGCCAGCAGTTACTCGGGACAGGGAAATTTTCAGCCCCAGCATTTT.

The V call is TRBV5-1, the J call TRBJ1-2; 9 positions match TRBD1. Germline CDR1 and CDR2: SGHRS and YFSETQ. This CDR3 contains 15 residues. Germline trimming cut 3 bases from V and 2 bases from J; bases unmatched to any gene: 5. CDR3 loop: CASSSWTGENYGYTF. As DNA, the CDR3 is TGCGCCAGCAGCTCATGGACAGGGGAAAACTATGGCTACACCTTC.

This chain joins TRBV29-1 and TRBJ1-4, with D maybe TRBD1 (5 bases). The V gene's germline CDR1 is SQVTM and CDR2 ANQGSEA. The ends were cut back, 7 bases at V and 8 bases at J, with 17 bases in the middle. The CDR3 runs to 13 residues. CDR3 nucleotide sequence: TGCAGCGCAATCGAAAGGGGTGGGGAAAAACTGTTTTTT. Its protein is CSAIERGGEKLFF.